These 14 T cell receptor beta chains came from one sample sequenced in a study of beta chain features in type 1 diabetes. Study-wide results and limits: Shorter TCRB CDR3s, moderately but significantly so, marked every one of the four CD4+ subsets in Type 1 diabetes patients.

Antigens of these TCRs are unknown. What was sequenced were expressed TCRB transcripts, since all of the isolated RNA had been reverse transcribed. Sequencing used immunoSEQ multiplex PCR; TCRdb keeps in-frame clones, though not all of them. The sample has around 250,000 clones; roughly 22% are singletons. Sample: naive CD4+ T cells from blood. Source of these receptors: a woman aged 40-49 years with type 1 diabetes.

The genes are TRBV25-1 and TRBJ2-7, with 7 positions matching TRBD1. Trimming cost V 8 bases and J 2 bases; bases outside gene matches: 12. The CDR3 extends over 15 amino acids. Germline V lookup: CDR1 MGHDK, CDR2 SYGVNS. Here the CDR3 DNA reads TGTGCCAGCGCAACGTTAACAGGGGACCCCTACGAGCAGTACTTC. Its protein product is CASATLTGDPYEQYF.

This clone was detected a few times. The chain employs TRBV4-2 and TRBJ2-5; a possible D gene is TRBD2 (5 bases). Germline assignment: CDR1 LGHNA and CDR2 YNFKEQ. The CDR3 runs 15 residues. Between the trimmed V and J ends, which lost 5 bases and 4 bases, there was a span of 17 bases. This CDR3 is CASSGGLASRETQYF. The CDR3 DNA follows: TGTGCCAGCAGCGGTGGGCTAGCTTCTCGAGAGACCCAGTACTTC.

The V and J genes are TRBV9 and TRBJ2-5, with a weak D call TRBD1 (5 bases). In germline, CDR1 is SGDLS, CDR2 YYNGEE. This CDR3 is built from 13 residues. V dropped 3 bases and J dropped 2 bases, with 8 bases sitting between them. CDR3 amino acids: CASSATVQETQYF. CDR3 sequence (DNA): TGTGCCAGCAGCGCGACAGTACAAGAGACCCAGTACTTC.

The V gene is TRBV7-8, the J gene TRBJ2-4, with 8 bases identical to TRBD1. This CDR3 comprises 17 residues. CDR1 is SGHVS and CDR2 is FQNEAQ in the germline V gene. Trimming removed 6 bases from V and 3 bases from J; junction bases left unmatched: 13. This chain's CDR3 is CASSRDRPPSGKNIQYF. Written as DNA, the CDR3 is TGTGCCAGCAGTAGGGACAGGCCCCCTTCGGGCAAAAACATTCAGTACTTC.

This clone came up a few times. J is TRBJ2-4 and V is TRBV2; a weak D match, TRBD1 (6 bases). V dropped 3 bases and J dropped 2 bases, with 8 bases sitting between them. CDR1 is SNHLY and CDR2 is FYNNEI in the germline V gene. CDR3 size: 14 residues. The CDR3 spells CASSEGATKNIQYF. In nucleotides, the CDR3 is TGTGCCAGCAGTGAGGGGGCAACCAAAAACATTCAGTACTTC. Filled out from reference TRBV2 and TRBJ2-4, the complete variable domain reads EPEVTQTPSHQVTQMGQEVILRCVPISNHLYFYWYRQILGQKVEFLVSFYNNEISEKSEIFDDQFSVERPDGSNFTLKIRSTKLEDSAMYFCASSEGATKNIQYFGAGTRLSVL.

In this sample, this clone turned up a few times. The chain uses TRBV18 and TRBJ1-1; a weak D match, TRBD1 (6 bases). Germline lookup yields CDR1 KGHSH and CDR2 LQKENI. CDR3 length: 12 amino acids. The V gene lost 6 bases and the J gene lost 8 bases, with 13 bases spanning the gap. This CDR3 is CASSGGPLEAFF. CDR3 in DNA: TGTGCCAGCTCCGGGGGGCCCCTGGAAGCTTTCTTT.

This chain joins TRBV25-1 and TRBJ2-2; D ambiguous. The CDR3 sequence is 14 residues long. V was trimmed by 3 bases and J by 3 bases, leaving 8 bases between them. The germline V gene has CDR1 MGHDK and CDR2 SYGVNS. CDR3: CASSESEYTGELFF. The CDR3 DNA sequence: TGTGCCAGCAGTGAGTCGGAGTACACCGGGGAGCTGTTTTTT.

This clone has a handful of counts. The gene calls are TRBV4-1 and TRBJ1-2; tentatively, D is TRBD1 (5 bases). Looked up from germline, CDR1 is MGHRA and CDR2 is YSYEKL. Trimming shortened V by 2 bases and J by 8 bases, and 15 bases separated the two germline ends. This CDR3 has 14 residues. CDR3 protein: CASSQNRGTNGYTF. Written as DNA, the CDR3 is TGCGCCAGCAGCCAAAATCGGGGGACTAACGGCTACACCTTC.

This clone was detected a few times. The chain uses TRBV15 and TRBJ2-1; TRBD2 aligns across 8 bases. Germline V lookup: CDR1 LNHNV, CDR2 YYDKDF (reference sequence). There are 15 residues in the CDR3. V lost 3 bases and J lost 8; bases outside the gene matches: 9. The CDR3 coding sequence is TGTGCCACCAGCAGTCGAACTAGCGGCCGGCATGAGCAGTTCTTC. Translation gives CATSSRTSGRHEQFF.

The chain recombines TRBV5-4 with TRBJ2-2, with D tentatively TRBD1 (6 bases). In germline, CDR1 is SGHNT, CDR2 YYREEE (reference sequence). The CDR3 is 14 residues long. Trimming left V 4 bases short and J 8 bases short, with 15 bases between. CDR3 region: CASSALRGMGELFF. Written as DNA, the CDR3 is TGTGCCAGCAGCGCGTTGAGGGGGATGGGGGAGCTGTTTTTT.

This clone was seen only a few times. The chain links TRBV29-1 to TRBJ2-7, with D unresolved. Germline CDR1 is SQVTM and CDR2 is ANQGSEA. The V end lost 4 bases, the J end lost 2 bases, and 6 bases lay between the germline ends. The CDR3 is 11 residues long. CDR3 DNA sequence: TGCAGCGTTGGGTACACCTACGAGCAGTACTTC. It is translated as CSVGYTYEQYF.

V and J are TRBV7-9 and TRBJ2-7; D possibly corresponds to TRBD1 (6 bases). Deletions cut 1 base from V and 6 bases from J, with 7 bases between. The CDR3 is made up of 12 amino acids. CDR1 is SEHNR and CDR2 is FQNEAQ in the germline V gene (reference sequence). The CDR3 sequence: CASSLGGREQYF. In DNA, the CDR3 is TGTGCCAGCAGCTTAGGGGGGCGCGAGCAGTACTTC.

V usage is TRBV6-5 and J usage is TRBJ2-4; 9 nucleotides line up with TRBD1. Looked up from germline, CDR1 is MNHEY and CDR2 is SVGAGI. This CDR3 is 15 amino acids long. The V and J ends lost 6 bases and 3 bases, in that order; junction bases with no gene match: 6. Here the CDR3 DNA reads TGTGCCAGCAGCCGGGACAGGGCTGGCAAAAACATTCAGTACTTC. It specifies CASSRDRAGKNIQYF.

This clone was seen a handful of times. V and J are TRBV29-1 and TRBJ2-1; D not certain. The V and J ends lost 7 bases and 0 bases respectively, with 13 bases between them. Germline V CDR1 and CDR2: SQVTM, ANQGSEA. CDR3 length: 14 residues. CDR3 protein: CSDGPPHSYNEQFF. CDR3 sequence (DNA): TGCAGCGATGGGCCCCCTCACTCCTACAATGAGCAGTTCTTC.